This is a list of T cell receptor beta chains from one sample in a study of blood T cell repertoires in COVID-19. Profiled with immunoSEQ multiplex PCR; TCRdb holds only in-frame clones, not every one. This table holds about 320,000 clones, about 85% found once. Sequenced: PBMCs or T cells enriched from blood (not recorded which). The receptors shown here come from a woman aged 30 to 39 who had been exposed to COVID-19. Each CDR3 is given with its conserved first and last residue. The D gene is left open where the match is weak.

D	V	J	CDR3	DNA
NA	TRBV5-4	TRBJ2-5	CASSWPDQETQYF	TGTGCCAGCAGTTGGCCAGATCAAGAGACCCAGTACTTC
NA	TRBV28	TRBJ1-4	CASQGGFNEKLFF	TGTGCCAGTCAAGGGGGATTTAATGAAAAACTGTTTTTT
NA	TRBV28	TRBJ1-6	CASSLFLGLSGSPLHF	TGTGCCAGCAGTTTATTTCTGGGGCTCAGTGGTTCACCCCTCCACTTT
NA	TRBV7-3	TRBJ1-1	CASSPTGNTEAFF	TGTGCCAGCAGCCCGACGGGGAACACTGAAGCTTTCTTT
NA	TRBV19	TRBJ2-1	CASSILTYNEQFF	TGTGCCAGTAGTATACTTACCTACAATGAGCAGTTCTTC
TRBD1	TRBV24-1	TRBJ2-3	CATSAGTGALDTQYF	TGTGCCACCAGTGCCGGGACAGGGGCGTTAGATACGCAGTATTTT
NA	TRBV7-9	TRBJ1-3	CASTHTREGNTIYF	TGTGCCAGCACACATACTCGGGAAGGAAACACCATATATTTT
NA	TRBV14	TRBJ1-1	CASSQAGLNTEAFF	TGTGCCAGCAGCCAAGCAGGGTTGAACACTGAAGCTTTCTTT
NA	TRBV6-2/TRBV6-3	TRBJ2-5	CASSPHQETQYF	TGTGCCAGCAGCCCTCATCAAGAGACCCAGTACTTC
TRBD2	TRBV29-1	TRBJ2-4	CSVEPSGGTKNIQYF	TGCAGCGTTGAGCCCAGCGGGGGGACCAAAAACATTCAGTACTTC
NA	TRBV7-9	TRBJ2-7	CASSLGHSYEQYF	TGTGCCAGCAGCTTAGGACATTCCTACGAGCAGTACTTC
NA	TRBV4-3	TRBJ1-3	CASSQYTGSSGNTIYF	TGCGCCAGCAGCCAGTACACTGGGAGCTCTGGAAACACCATATATTTT
NA	TRBV6-7	TRBJ2-1	CASSYGHRASYNEQFF	TGTGCCAGCAGTTACGGTCACAGGGCTTCCTACAATGAGCAGTTCTTC
TRBD1	TRBV29-1	TRBJ1-4	CSATAPGQGHEKLFF	TGCAGCGCCACGGCCCCGGGACAGGGGCATGAAAAACTGTTTTTT